Listed here are 11 T cell receptor beta chains from one sample, sequenced in a study of cytomegalovirus exposure and HLA in healthy donors. The PCR used 60 Vbeta and 13 Jbeta primers. Here immunoSEQ multiplex PCR was the method, and the copy in TCRdb shows in-frame clones only, minus some. This table holds some 150,000 clones, 60% to 80% found once. The sample consisted of PBMCs. These receptors all come from a young man in good health and CMV-seropositive.

J is TRBJ1-1 and V is TRBV7-9, with D perhaps TRBD1 (6 bases). The CDR3 totals 13 residues. With 10 bases removed from V and 2 bases from J, the gap between germline ends came to 14 bases. The V gene's germline CDR1 is SEHNR and CDR2 FQNEAQ (reference sequence). Here the CDR3 DNA reads TGTGCCACCGCTGGGACACTTAACACTGAAGCTTTCTTT. It translates to CATAGTLNTEAFF.

The chain joins TRBV19 to TRBJ2-1; D ambiguous. The CDR3 has 13 residues. Germline CDR1 is LNHDA and CDR2 is SQIVND (reference sequence). V shed 5 bases and J shed 6 bases, with 11 bases lying between them. CDR3 in DNA: TGTGCCAGTAGTCCGCCCAGGATCAATGAGCAGTTCTTC. Encoded protein: CASSPPRINEQFF.

The rearrangement joins TRBV19 to TRBJ1-1; 12 bases are a match to TRBD1. The CDR3 has 17 residues. The J segment lost 2 bases and the V segment lost 9 bases, leaving 13 bases of the junction unmatched. Germline V gene lookup returns CDR1 LNHDA and CDR2 SQIVND (reference sequence). This CDR3 is CASSNPRDRGPNTEAFF. CDR3 bases: TGTGCCAGCTCAAACCCCCGGGACAGGGGGCCTAACACTGAAGCTTTCTTT.

This sequence joins TRBV19 and TRBJ2-1, with unresolved D. The V gene lost 4 bases and the J gene lost 7 bases, with 11 bases spanning the gap. The CDR3 consists of 13 residues. The germline gives CDR1 LNHDA, CDR2 SQIVND (reference sequence). The CDR3 coding sequence is TGTGCCAGTAGTACGACCCCCAGGAATGAGCAGTTCTTC. This encodes CASSTTPRNEQFF. Full variable domain (missing parts from reference TRBV19 and TRBJ2-1): DGGITQSPKYLFRKEGQNVTLSCEQNLNHDAMYWYRQDPGQGLRLIYYSQIVNDFQKGDIAEGYSVSREKKESFPLTVTSAQKNPTAFYLCASSTTPRNEQFFGPGTRLTVL.

The chain employs TRBV5-1 and TRBJ2-1; tentative D call: TRBD2 (6 bases). This CDR3 has 15 residues. The germline V and J ends were trimmed by 5 bases and 8 bases, with 20 bases remaining between them. Germline V gene sequence: CDR1 SGHRS, CDR2 YFSETQ. The CDR3 nucleotides read TGCGCCAGCAGACACGGCTGGCGGGATGGAGATGAGCAGTTCTTC. This codes for CASRHGWRDGDEQFF.

CDR3 bases: TGTGCCAGCAGTGAATCAGGGTTCACTGAAGCTTTCTTT. It codes for CASSESGFTEAFF. The chain combines TRBV2 with TRBJ1-1; D is perhaps TRBD1 (5 bases). V lost 2 bases and J 4 bases, leaving 8 bases between the germline ends. Germline lookup yields CDR1 SNHLY and CDR2 FYNNEI. This CDR3 comprises 13 residues.

This sequence joins TRBV9 and TRBJ1-6, with 7 bases matching TRBD1. CDR3 length: 15 amino acids. Germline CDR1 and CDR2: SGDLS and YYNGEE. With 3 bases clipped from V and 5 bases from J, the junction kept 5 bases outside the gene matches. CDR3 nucleotides: TGTGCCAGCAGCGAGACCGGGACAGATAATTCACCCCTCCACTTT. Its translation: CASSETGTDNSPLHF.

This chain connects TRBV6-1 to TRBJ2-5; TRBD1 matches 10 bases. From germline, CDR1 is MNHNS and CDR2 SASEGT. Trimming at V came to 6 bases and at J to 3 bases, leaving 1 base not matched to a gene. CDR3 size: 13 residues. The CDR3 DNA reads as TGTGCCAGCAGCGGGACAGGGGAAGAGACCCAGTACTTC. Its translation: CASSGTGEETQYF.

V gene TRBV9 combines with J gene TRBJ1-1; weak D call: TRBD1 (5 bases). Germline CDR1 is SGDLS and CDR2 is YYNGEE. There are 16 residues in the CDR3. Trimming stripped 3 bases from V and 6 bases from J, with 21 bases between. This CDR3 is CASSGDSGRLKPEAFF. The CDR3 DNA reads TGTGCCAGCAGCGGGGACTCGGGACGTTTAAAGCCTGAAGCTTTCTTT.

CDR3 nucleotides: TGTGCCGGCCAGACAGGATCCTACAATGAGCAGTTCTTC. Protein sequence: CAGQTGSYNEQFF. The J gene is TRBJ2-1, the V gene TRBV7-2, with TRBD1 as a possible D gene (6 bases). Germline V CDR1 and CDR2: SGHTA, FQGNSA. There are 13 residues in the CDR3. V was pared by 11 bases and J by 1 base, with 12 bases between. Looking up the rest from reference TRBV7-2 and TRBJ2-1 gives the full variable domain: GAGVSQSPSNKVTEKGKDVELRCDPISGHTALYWYRQSLGQGLEFLIYFQGNSAPDKSGLPSDRFSAERTGGSVSTLTIQRTQQEDSAVYLCAGQTGSYNEQFFGPGTRLTVL.

V is TRBV27 and J is TRBJ2-1; TRBD2 matches at 7 bases. Germline trimming cut 4 bases from V and 5 bases from J; bases unmatched to any gene: 11. The CDR3 totals 16 residues. The germline gives CDR1 MNHEY, CDR2 SMNVEV (reference sequence). CDR3 sequence reads: CASSWRMAGVDNEQFF. The DNA of the CDR3 is TGTGCCAGCAGTTGGAGGATGGCGGGAGTGGACAATGAGCAGTTCTTC.